This TCR beta chain was recovered during a study of cytomegalovirus exposure and HLA in healthy donors. The table lists this clone with a few counts. The PCR used 60 Vbeta and 13 Jbeta primers. The repertoire was sequenced with immunoSEQ multiplex PCR; TCRdb's copy has only in-frame clones and lacks some. The repertoire holds about 130,000 clones, less than 80% seen once, with approximately 6.2% in the top ten. The CDR3 is made up of 14 amino acids. Germline V CDR1 and CDR2: SGHNT, YENEEA. V was pared by 5 bases and J by 3 bases, with 11 bases between. J is TRBJ2-1 and V is TRBV11-3; D remains ambiguous. The sequenced material came from PBMCs. This TCR came from a man in his forties or fifties in good health and CMV-seropositive. This CDR3 is CASSRSGGYNEQFF. The CDR3 DNA reads as TGTGCCAGCAGCAGATCTGGCGGCTACAATGAGCAGTTCTTC.